The entry below describes one T cell receptor beta chain. Some clones are missing from TCRdb's copy, which holds only in-frame ones; the method was immunoSEQ multiplex PCR. This table holds some 180,000 clones, approximately 83% found once. The data are from a study of blood T cell repertoires in COVID-19. The CDR3 sequence is 13 residues long. Trimming removed 3 bases at V and 0 bases at J, with 8 bases between. Germline CDR1 reads DFQATT; CDR2 reads SNEGSKA (reference sequence). This rearrangement joins TRBV20-1 to TRBJ1-1; D call uncertain. The sequencing sample was made of peripheral blood. This TCR was recovered from an elderly woman with acute or convalescent COVID-19. The CDR3 DNA reads TGCAGTGCTAGTTTCAACTTGAACACTGAAGCTTTCTTT. The encoded protein is CSASFNLNTEAFF.